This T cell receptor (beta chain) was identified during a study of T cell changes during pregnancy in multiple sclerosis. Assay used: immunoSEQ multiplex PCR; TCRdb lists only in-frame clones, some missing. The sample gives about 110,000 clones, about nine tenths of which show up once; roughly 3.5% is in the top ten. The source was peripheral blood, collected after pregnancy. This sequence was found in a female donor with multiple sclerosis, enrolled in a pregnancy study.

The CDR3 DNA is TGTGCCAGCAGCTCCCACAGAGGACAGAACACCGGGGAGCTGTTTTTT. Its protein is CASSSHRGQNTGELFF. The chain links TRBV7-2 to TRBJ2-2, with D possibly matching TRBD1 (5 bases). Germline V gene data show CDR1 as SGHTA and CDR2 as FQGNSA. This CDR3 is built from 16 residues. The V gene lost 4 bases and the J gene lost 1 base, with 13 bases spanning the gap.